The rows below give T cell receptor beta chains drawn from one sample of a study of blood T cell repertoires in COVID-19. The repertoire was sequenced with immunoSEQ multiplex PCR; TCRdb's copy has only in-frame clones and lacks some. The table has just under 350,000 clones, about 87% seen once. Sample: peripheral blood. The receptors were sampled from a woman aged 45-65 years with COVID-19, enrolled during active disease. Each CDR3 is given with its conserved first and last residue. The size field is filled for only some rows; it gives once, few, many or a size class.

abundance	v_gene	j_gene	CDR3aa
.	TRBV5-5	TRBJ1-5	CASSLTGTGYQPQHF
few	TRBV2	TRBJ1-4	CASRTDGEKLFF
.	TRBV5-1	TRBJ2-1	CASSSTTGSYNEQFF
.	TRBV2	TRBJ1-2	CASSDVSQGGWGYTF
.	TRBV7-8	TRBJ1-6	CASSARQGGNSPLHF
.	TRBV30	TRBJ2-2	CAWSVSVYGELFF
once	TRBV19	TRBJ2-3	CASSMERRAGDTQYF
.	TRBV5-1	TRBJ1-1	CASRNSGGTEAFF
.	TRBV6-5	TRBJ1-5	CASSYSNGDQPQHF
.	TRBV15	TRBJ1-2	CATSRVPRDRDRTHGYTF
few	TRBV2	TRBJ1-5	CASRVPVSNQPQHF
.	TRBV6-4	TRBJ1-5	CARGGEEPQHF
.	TRBV5-8	TRBJ1-5	CASSLGLTANQPQHF
few	TRBV21-1	TRBJ2-1	CASRRGRAIVWNEQFF
few	TRBV6-2/TRBV6-3	TRBJ1-2	CASSKPGQGASGYTF
.	TRBV6-6	TRBJ1-5	CASSYGAGYNQPQHF
.	TRBV6-5	TRBJ1-5	CASSTGGLRIQPQHF
.	TRBV18	TRBJ1-6	CASSPPAQGSSPLHF
.	TRBV19	TRBJ1-4	CASSDGTGGNEKLFF
.	TRBV30	TRBJ1-6	CAWSQRSSYNSPLHF
.	TRBV20-1	TRBJ2-1	CSARTSQEQFF
.	TRBV7-9	TRBJ1-5	CASSSDAGQPQHF
.	TRBV18	TRBJ2-5	CASSLELAIQETQYF
.	TRBV5-8	TRBJ2-5	CASSFSLAETQYF
once	TRBV5-1	TRBJ2-7	CASSYTSGSISEQYF
.	TRBV19	TRBJ1-6	CASSTRPPESPLHF
.	TRBV2	TRBJ2-7	CASRGSRIYEQYF
.	TRBV2	TRBJ1-4	CASRRTVYGEKLFF
once	TRBV10-2	TRBJ2-7	CASSATSYEQYF
.	TRBV28	TRBJ2-3	CASRQAWTVELTDTQYF
.	TRBV10-1	TRBJ2-1	CASSPDSNLYNEQFF
.	TRBV6-5	TRBJ1-2	CASSYSTQGAGGYTF
.	TRBV6-2/TRBV6-3	TRBJ2-7	CASSSRKHSGRVYYEQYF
.	TRBV24-1	TRBJ2-2	CATSDLSLQDTGELFF
once	TRBV25-1	TRBJ1-2	CASSDLSPGMGGYTF
.	TRBV12-3/TRBV12-4	TRBJ1-2	CASSFRGNYGYTF
.	TRBV19	TRBJ2-1	CASSKGQGASYNEQFF
.	TRBV5-1	TRBJ2-3	CASSLDPTSGPQYF
.	TRBV7-9	TRBJ1-2	CASSAQGAWGYTF
.	TRBV30	TRBJ1-1	CASKQGASTEAFF
.	TRBV3-1/TRBV3-2	TRBJ2-3	CASSGSRSTDTQYF
few	TRBV25-1	TRBJ2-3	CASSEYNSWDRGRDTQYF
few	TRBV30	TRBJ1-4	CAWRQPGQGEKLFF
.	TRBV12-3/TRBV12-4	TRBJ1-5	CASNAGGNQPQHF
.	TRBV9	TRBJ1-2	CASSPTSDGNYGYTF
.	TRBV19	TRBJ1-1	CASSIRDTEAFF
.	TRBV5-1	TRBJ2-3	CASSSGTGGPDTQYF
.	TRBV28	TRBJ1-1	CAGAGRADTEAFF
.	TRBV5-6	TRBJ2-7	CASSWGLAGAEEQYF
.	TRBV30	TRBJ2-6	CAWAQPGQTPSGANVLTF
.	TRBV19	TRBJ1-1	CASSIGLWAAGVHTEAFF
.	TRBV7-9	TRBJ2-6	CASSPRTGSAPGANVLTF
.	TRBV25-1	TRBJ1-2	CASSEGPGIYGYTF